This TCR beta chain derives from a study of T-cell memory formation after mild COVID-19. This clonotype was observed many times. Its antigen remains unidentified. At one end, the junction sequence differs from germline, possibly due to a read error. Overall study findings and caveats: From day 15 to 85, contracting clones were balanced between CD4 and CD8, whereas later expanders leaned toward CD4+. CD8+ contracting clones occupied EMRA, while CD4+ ones occupied mainly CM and EM. The second-wave clones peaking on day 37 were not confirmed as SARS-CoV-2-specific.

TCRdb re-analysed the 5' RACE reads in MiXCR, keeping a single row per CDR3 protein. Of a few hundred thousand distinct CDR3 sequences in the sample, 7.5% to 10% are singletons; the top ten hold 22%. The source is a young man who had mild COVID-19 (a few samples of this study predate the infection). Cell type and time point are not known. Sequencing was performed on PBMCs or a T cell subset sorted from them (not recorded which).

In DNA, the CDR3 is TGCGCCAGCAGCTTGGTCCAGGGACATAATGAAAACCTGTTTTTT. Its protein is CASSLVQGHNENLFF. The J gene is TRBJ1-4, the V gene TRBV5-1; a weak D match, TRBD1 (6 bases). In germline, CDR1 is SGHRS, CDR2 YFSETQ. The length of the CDR3 is 15 residues.